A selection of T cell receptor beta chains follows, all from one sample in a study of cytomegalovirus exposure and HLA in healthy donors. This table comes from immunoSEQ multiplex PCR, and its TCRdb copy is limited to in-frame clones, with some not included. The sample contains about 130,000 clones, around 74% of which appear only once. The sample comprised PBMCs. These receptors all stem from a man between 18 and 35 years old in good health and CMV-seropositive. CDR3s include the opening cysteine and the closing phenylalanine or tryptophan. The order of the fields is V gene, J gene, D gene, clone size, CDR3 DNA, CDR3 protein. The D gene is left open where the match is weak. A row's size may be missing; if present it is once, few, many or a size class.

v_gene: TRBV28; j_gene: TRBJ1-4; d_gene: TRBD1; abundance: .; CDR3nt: TGTGCCAGCAGTCCTGCGACAGGGGATAGTGAAAAACTGTTTTTT; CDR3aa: CASSPATGDSEKLFF
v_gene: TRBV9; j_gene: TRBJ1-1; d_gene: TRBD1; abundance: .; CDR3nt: TGTGCCAGCAGCGTAGGGTTAAGGGACAGGGGAATACAAGCTTTCTTT; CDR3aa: CASSVGLRDRGIQAFF
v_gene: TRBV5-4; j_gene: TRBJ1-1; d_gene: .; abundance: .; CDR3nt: TGTGCCAGCAGCTTGGATCCGGGATCCATGAACACTGAAGCTTTCTTT; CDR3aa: CASSLDPGSMNTEAFF
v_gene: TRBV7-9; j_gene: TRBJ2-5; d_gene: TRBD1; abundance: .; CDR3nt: TGTGCCAGCAGCTGGGACAGGGTCGACCAAGAGACCCAGTACTTC; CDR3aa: CASSWDRVDQETQYF
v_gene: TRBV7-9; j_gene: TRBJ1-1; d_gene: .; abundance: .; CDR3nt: TGTGCCAGCAGCCGCGACTTTGGGGCTTTCTTT; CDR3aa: CASSRDFGAFF
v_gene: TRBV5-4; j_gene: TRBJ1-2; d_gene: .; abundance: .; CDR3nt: TGTGCCAGCAGCGCCGGGACACTCTATGGCTACACCTTC; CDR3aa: CASSAGTLYGYTF
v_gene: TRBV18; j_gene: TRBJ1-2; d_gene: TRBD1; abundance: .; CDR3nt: TGTGCCAGCTCACTAAGGACAGGGGGCCCCTTCAGTGGCTACACCTTC; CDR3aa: CASSLRTGGPFSGYTF
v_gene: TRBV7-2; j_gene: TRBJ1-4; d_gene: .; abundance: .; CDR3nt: TGTGCCAGCAGCTTAGATCCGGGGAAGGAAAAACTGTTTTTT; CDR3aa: CASSLDPGKEKLFF
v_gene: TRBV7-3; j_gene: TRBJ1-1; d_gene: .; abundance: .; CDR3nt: TGTGCCAGCAGCTCTCAGGGGCTGGGTGAAGCTTTCTTT; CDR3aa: CASSSQGLGEAFF
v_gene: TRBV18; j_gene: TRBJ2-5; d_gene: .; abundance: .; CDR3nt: TGTGCCAGCTCACTCCTGGACACGAAAGAGACCCAGTACTTC; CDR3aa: CASSLLDTKETQYF
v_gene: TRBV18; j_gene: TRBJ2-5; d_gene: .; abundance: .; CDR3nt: TGTGCCAGCTCACCAGAGGTTGAGGAGACCCAGTACTTC; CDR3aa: CASSPEVEETQYF
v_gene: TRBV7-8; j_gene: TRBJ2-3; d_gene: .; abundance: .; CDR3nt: TGTGCCAGCAGCCTGACCAGACTAGGGGGCACAGATACGCAGTATTTT; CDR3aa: CASSLTRLGGTDTQYF
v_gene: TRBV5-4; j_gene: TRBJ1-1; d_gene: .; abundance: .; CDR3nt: TGTGCCAGCAGCTTGGAGAGGAACACTGAAGCTTTCTTT; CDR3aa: CASSLERNTEAFF
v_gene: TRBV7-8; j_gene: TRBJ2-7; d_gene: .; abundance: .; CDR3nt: TGTGCCAGCAGCTTGGGACTGGAATACTACGAGCAGTACTTC; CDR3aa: CASSLGLEYYEQYF
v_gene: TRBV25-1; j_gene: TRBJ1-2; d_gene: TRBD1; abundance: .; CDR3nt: TGTGCCAGCAGTCCCCCGATGACAGGGTTTGCCTATGGCTACACCTTC; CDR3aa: CASSPPMTGFAYGYTF
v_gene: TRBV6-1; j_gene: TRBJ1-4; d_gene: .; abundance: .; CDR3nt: TGTGCCAGCAGTGAGGGGCAGCCAAAAAGGGAAAAACTGTTTTTT; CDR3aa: CASSEGQPKREKLFF
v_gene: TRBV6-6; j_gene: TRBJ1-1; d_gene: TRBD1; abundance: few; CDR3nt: TGTGCCAGCAGCCTCGACAGGGACGAAGCTTTCTTT; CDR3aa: CASSLDRDEAFF
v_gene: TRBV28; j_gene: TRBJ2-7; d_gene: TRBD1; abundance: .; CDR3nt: TGTGCCAGTGTGGACAGGGACGAGCAGTACTTC; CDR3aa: CASVDRDEQYF
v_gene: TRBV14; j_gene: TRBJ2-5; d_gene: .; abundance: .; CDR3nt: TGTGCCAGCAGCCAAGGTGGGCCGCGTCGGGAGACCCAGTACTTC; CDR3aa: CASSQGGPRRETQYF
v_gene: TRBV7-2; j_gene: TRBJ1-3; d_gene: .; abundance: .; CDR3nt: TGTGCCAGCAGCTTAGGCGGGACGTCCTTTGGAAACACCATATATTTT; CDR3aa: CASSLGGTSFGNTIYF
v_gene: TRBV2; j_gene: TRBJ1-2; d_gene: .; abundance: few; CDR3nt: TGTGCCAGCAGTAAACAGGGTGCAGGCTATGGCTACACCTTC; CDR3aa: CASSKQGAGYGYTF
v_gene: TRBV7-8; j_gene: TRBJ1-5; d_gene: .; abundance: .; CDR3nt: TGTGCCAGCGCCAGGGGAATTAATCAGCCCCAGCATTTT; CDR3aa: CASARGINQPQHF
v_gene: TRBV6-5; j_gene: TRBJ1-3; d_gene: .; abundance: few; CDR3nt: TGTGCCAGCAGTTCTCGGGTTTCCTACTCTGGAAACACCATATATTTT; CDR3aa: CASSSRVSYSGNTIYF
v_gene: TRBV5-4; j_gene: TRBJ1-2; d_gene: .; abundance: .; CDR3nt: TGTGCCAGCAGCTTGGAAGGGGCCCTTAACTATGGCTACACCTTC; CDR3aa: CASSLEGALNYGYTF
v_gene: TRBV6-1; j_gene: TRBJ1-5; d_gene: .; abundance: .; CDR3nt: TGTGCCAGCAGTGAGCCGGGTCTCATCGGGAAGCAGCCCCAGCATTTT; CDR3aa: CASSEPGLIGKQPQHF
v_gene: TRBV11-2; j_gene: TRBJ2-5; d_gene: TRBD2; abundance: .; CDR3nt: TGTGCCAGCAGCCCCCGACTAGCGGGGCGCCAAGAGACCCAGTACTTC; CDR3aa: CASSPRLAGRQETQYF
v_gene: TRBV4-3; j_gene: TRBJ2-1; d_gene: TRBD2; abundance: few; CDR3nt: TGCGCCAGCAGCTCCGGAACACTTAGCGGGAGTCGTTCGTACAATGAGCAGTTCTTC; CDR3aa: CASSSGTLSGSRSYNEQFF
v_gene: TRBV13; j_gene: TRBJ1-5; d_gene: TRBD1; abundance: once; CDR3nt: TGTGCCAGCAGCCGTGACAGGGATCAGCCCCAGCATTTT; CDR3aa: CASSRDRDQPQHF
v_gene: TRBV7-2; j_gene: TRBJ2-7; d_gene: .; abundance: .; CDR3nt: TGTGCCAGCAGCATAAGAGGGGGGGCCTCCTCCTACGAGCAGTACTTC; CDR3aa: CASSIRGGASSYEQYF
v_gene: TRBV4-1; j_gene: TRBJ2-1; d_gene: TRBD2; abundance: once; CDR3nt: TGCGCCAGCAAGACTAGCGGGGGGGCCGATGAGCAGTTCTTC; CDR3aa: CASKTSGGADEQFF
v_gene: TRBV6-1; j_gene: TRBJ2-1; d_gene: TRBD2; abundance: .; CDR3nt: TGTGCCAGTACTAGCGGGGGGAGGCATGAGCAGTTCTTC; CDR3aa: CASTSGGRHEQFF
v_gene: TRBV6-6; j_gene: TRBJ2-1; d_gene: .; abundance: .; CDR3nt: TGTGCCAGTGTAACTAGCTCCTACAATGAGCAGTTCTTC; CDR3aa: CASVTSSYNEQFF
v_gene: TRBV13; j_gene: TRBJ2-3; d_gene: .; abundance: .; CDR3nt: TGTGCCAGCAGCACCACAGGGCTCGGCACGCAGTATTTT; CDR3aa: CASSTTGLGTQYF
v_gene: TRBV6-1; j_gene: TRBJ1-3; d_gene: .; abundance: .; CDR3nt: TGTGCCAGCAGTGAGGGGGCCGGGTCTGGAAACACCATATATTTT; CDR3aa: CASSEGAGSGNTIYF
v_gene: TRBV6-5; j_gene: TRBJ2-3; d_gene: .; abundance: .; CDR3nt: TGTGCCAGCAGTTACGTTACAGGGAAGAGGGCAGATACGCAGTATTTT; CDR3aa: CASSYVTGKRADTQYF
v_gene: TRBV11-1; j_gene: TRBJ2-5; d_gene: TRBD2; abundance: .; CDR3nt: TGTGCCAGCAGTCCTAACGCCCTAGCGGGAGGACAAGAGACCCAGTACTTC; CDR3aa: CASSPNALAGGQETQYF
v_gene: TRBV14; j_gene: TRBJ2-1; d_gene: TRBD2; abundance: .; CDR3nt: TGTGCCAGCAGCCCATGGACTAGCGGGGAGAATGAGCAGTTCTTC; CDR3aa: CASSPWTSGENEQFF
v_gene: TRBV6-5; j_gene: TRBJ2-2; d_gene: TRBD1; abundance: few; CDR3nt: TGTGCCAGCTCGCTGACAGGGGGCACCGGGGAGCTGTTTTTT; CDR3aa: CASSLTGGTGELFF
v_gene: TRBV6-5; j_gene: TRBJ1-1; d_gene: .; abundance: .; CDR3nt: TGTGCCAGCAGTTACTCACGGGGGATTTTAGCTTTCTTT; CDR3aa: CASSYSRGILAFF
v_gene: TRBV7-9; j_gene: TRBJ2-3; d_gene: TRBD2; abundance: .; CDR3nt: TGTGCCAGCAGCTTAGTCCCGCGGGGGAGCACAGATACGCAGTATTTT; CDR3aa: CASSLVPRGSTDTQYF
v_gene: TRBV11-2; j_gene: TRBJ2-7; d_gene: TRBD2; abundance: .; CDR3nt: TGTGCCAGCAGCTTCGGGGCCTTAGCGGGAGTCTACGAGCAGTACTTC; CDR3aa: CASSFGALAGVYEQYF
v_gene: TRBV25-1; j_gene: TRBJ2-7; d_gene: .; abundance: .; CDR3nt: TGTGCCAGCAGTGAAAGGGGCTACGAGCAGTACTTC; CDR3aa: CASSERGYEQYF
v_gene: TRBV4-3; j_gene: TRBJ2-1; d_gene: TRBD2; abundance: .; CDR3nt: TGCGCCAGCAGCCATAGAACTAGCGGGAGTGAGCAGTTCTTC; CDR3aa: CASSHRTSGSEQFF
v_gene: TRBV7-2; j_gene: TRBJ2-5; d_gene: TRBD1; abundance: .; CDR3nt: TGTGCCAGCAGCTTCAGGGGGGAGACCCAGTACTTC; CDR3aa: CASSFRGETQYF
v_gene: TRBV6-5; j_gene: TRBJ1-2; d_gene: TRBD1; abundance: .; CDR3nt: TGTGCCAGCAGTGACGGACAGGGACTGGGCTACACCTTC; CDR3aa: CASSDGQGLGYTF
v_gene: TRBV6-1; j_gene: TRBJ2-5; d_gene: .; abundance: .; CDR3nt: TGTGCCAGCAGTCTTACCATCAGGGTGTCAGAGACCCAGTACTTC; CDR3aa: CASSLTIRVSETQYF
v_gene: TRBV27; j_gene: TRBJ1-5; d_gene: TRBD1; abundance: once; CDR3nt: TGTGCCAGCAGTTCCTGGACAGGGAAGCCCAATCAGCCCCAGCATTTT; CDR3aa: CASSSWTGKPNQPQHF
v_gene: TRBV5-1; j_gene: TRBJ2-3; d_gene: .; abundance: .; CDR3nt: TGCGCCAGCAGCTTGGTGGCTAGTAGTCCAGATACGCAGTATTTT; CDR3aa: CASSLVASSPDTQYF